In its sample, the clone carrying this T cell receptor beta chain was seen a few times. Per the authors' pipeline: Amplifying reference gene primers gave estimates of nucleated cell counts. Repertoires were generated with immunoSEQ multiplex PCR, while TCRdb's copy carries only in-frame clones and drops some. V, J and clone size are those of that table, while D and trimming were read from the DNA. The sample lists approximately 68,000 clones, around nine tenths seen once, with about 7% in the top ten. This entry is derived from a study of blood T cell repertoires in COVID-19. Study-level information: COVID-19 samples collected from the United States, Italy and Spain covered acute and convalescent phases.

The germline V gene has CDR1 SGHVS and CDR2 FNYEAQ. The CDR3 loop spans 17 amino acids. Trimming took 4 bases from V and 4 from J, leaving 22 bases between them. The receptor was derived from a man aged 50-60 years with active COVID-19. J is TRBJ2-5 and V is TRBV7-6, with D uncertain. The sequencing sample was made of peripheral blood. The CDR3 spells CASSSISPRSRGETQYF. Written as DNA, the CDR3 is TGTGCCAGCAGCTCGATCTCCCCTAGGAGTCGCGGAGAGACCCAGTACTTC.